The rows below give T cell receptor beta chains drawn from one sample of a study of cytomegalovirus exposure and HLA in healthy donors. Profiled with immunoSEQ multiplex PCR; TCRdb holds only in-frame clones, not every one. The record lists tens of thousands of clones, of which the ten most abundant hold more than 0.45%. Sequencing was performed on PBMCs. All receptors derive from a man in his forties or fifties in good health and CMV-seronegative. Both conserved end residues are part of each CDR3. A D gene is named only where the DNA matches it firmly.

V gene	CDR3 length	J gene	D gene	CDR3 protein	CDR3 DNA
TRBV19	13	TRBJ1-1	-	CASSSGQNTEAFF	TGTGCCAGTAGTTCAGGACAGAACACTGAAGCTTTCTTT
TRBV7-3	15	TRBJ2-5	TRBD1	CASSLGGTGQETQYF	TGTGCCAGCAGCTTGGGCGGGACAGGGCAAGAGACCCAGTACTTC
TRBV5-4	15	TRBJ1-1	-	CASSPLPRFDTEAFF	TGTGCCAGCAGCCCATTGCCCAGGTTCGACACTGAAGCTTTCTTT
TRBV6-1	14	TRBJ2-7	TRBD1	CASSRDRRTYEQYF	TGTGCCAGCAGTAGGGACAGGAGGACCTACGAGCAGTACTTC
TRBV11-1	16	TRBJ2-5	-	CASSPKRRHSQETQYF	TGTGCCAGCAGCCCCAAACGGCGGCATTCCCAAGAGACCCAGTACTTC
TRBV30	13	TRBJ1-2	-	CAWSVYRDYGYTF	TGTGCCTGGAGTGTATACAGGGACTATGGCTACACCTTC
TRBV7-3	15	TRBJ2-1	TRBD1	CASSPVTGGLNEQFF	TGTGCCAGCAGCCCGGTGACAGGGGGCTTGAATGAGCAGTTCTTC
TRBV10-3	15	TRBJ2-7	TRBD1	CAISESTGATYEQYF	TGTGCCATCAGTGAGTCGACAGGGGCCACCTACGAGCAGTACTTC
TRBV5-1	13	TRBJ2-1	-	CASGSGSPLEQFF	TGCGCCAGTGGGTCGGGTTCCCCCCTCGAGCAGTTCTTC
TRBV28	13	TRBJ1-4	-	CASSPQGGEKLFF	TGTGCCAGCAGCCCCCAGGGTGGTGAAAAACTGTTTTTT
TRBV30	12	TRBJ2-7	-	CAWETGTYEQYF	TGTGCCTGGGAAACAGGGACCTACGAGCAGTACTTC
TRBV21-1	15	TRBJ2-7	-	CASSGPGQGVYEQYF	TGTGCCAGCAGCGGACCGGGACAGGGAGTCTACGAGCAGTACTTC
TRBV5-1	12	TRBJ1-2	TRBD1	CASSSTGGGYTF	TGCGCCAGCAGCTCGACAGGGGGTGGCTACACCTTC
TRBV5-1	17	TRBJ2-6	-	CASSAPFTTSGANVLTF	TGCGCCAGCAGCGCCCCCTTTACAACCTCTGGGGCCAACGTCCTGACTTTC
TRBV7-3	14	TRBJ2-3	TRBD2	CASSLAGGTDTQYF	TGTGCCAGCAGCCTAGCGGGGGGCACAGATACGCAGTATTTT
TRBV30	14	TRBJ2-5	-	CAWVSVAGDETQYF	TGTGCCTGGGTTTCGGTGGCAGGGGACGAGACCCAGTACTTC
TRBV29-1	15	TRBJ2-2	TRBD1	CSSRGDRSNTGELFF	TGCAGCTCGCGTGGGGACAGGTCGAACACCGGGGAGCTGTTTTTT
TRBV28	13	TRBJ1-1	-	CASSSPMNTEAFF	TGTGCCAGCAGTTCCCCTATGAACACTGAAGCTTTCTTT
TRBV10-3	13	TRBJ2-2	-	CAVSQTNTGELFF	TGTGCCGTCAGCCAAACGAACACCGGGGAGCTGTTTTTT
TRBV30	15	TRBJ1-1	TRBD1	CAWSVLRTGPTEAFF	TGTGCCTGGAGTGTACTCCGGACAGGGCCCACTGAAGCTTTCTTT
TRBV5-6	14	TRBJ1-1	-	CASSSTGVNTEAFF	TGTGCCAGCAGCTCGACAGGTGTGAACACTGAAGCTTTCTTT
TRBV29-1	13	TRBJ2-7	TRBD1	CSVGKQGLGEQYF	TGCAGCGTTGGAAAACAGGGGCTCGGCGAGCAGTACTTC
TRBV7-2	15	TRBJ2-7	TRBD1	CASSSNPRGPYEQYF	TGTGCCAGCAGCTCAAATCCGAGGGGGCCCTACGAGCAGTACTTC
TRBV28	15	TRBJ1-5	-	CASSFAGYGDQPQHF	TGTGCCAGCAGTTTTGCGGGGTATGGGGATCAGCCCCAGCATTTT